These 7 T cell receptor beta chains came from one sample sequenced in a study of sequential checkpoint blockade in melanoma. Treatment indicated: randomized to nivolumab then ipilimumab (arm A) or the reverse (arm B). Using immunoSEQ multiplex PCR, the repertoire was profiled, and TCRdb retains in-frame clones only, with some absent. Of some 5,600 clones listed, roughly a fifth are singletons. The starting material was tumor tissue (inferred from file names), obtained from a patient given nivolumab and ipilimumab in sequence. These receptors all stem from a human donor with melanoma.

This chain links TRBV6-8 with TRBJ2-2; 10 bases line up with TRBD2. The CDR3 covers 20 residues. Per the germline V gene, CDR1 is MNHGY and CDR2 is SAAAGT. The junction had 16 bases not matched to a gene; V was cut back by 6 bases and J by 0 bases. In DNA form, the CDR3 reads TGTGCCAGCAGCCCCTACCCCTACCTAGCGGGGGCCTCGAACACCGGGGAGCTGTTTTTT. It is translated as CASSPYPYLAGASNTGELFF.

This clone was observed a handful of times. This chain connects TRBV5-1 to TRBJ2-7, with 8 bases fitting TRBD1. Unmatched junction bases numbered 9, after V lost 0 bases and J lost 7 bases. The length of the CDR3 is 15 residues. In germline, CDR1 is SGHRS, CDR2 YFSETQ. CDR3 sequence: CASSLDSGTGKEQYF. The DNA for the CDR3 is TGCGCCAGCAGCTTGGATTCCGGGACAGGTAAAGAGCAGTACTTC. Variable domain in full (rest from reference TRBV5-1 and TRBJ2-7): KAGVTQTPRYLIKTRGQQVTLSCSPISGHRSVSWYQQTPGQGLQFLFEYFSETQRNKGNFPGRFSGRQFSNSRSEMNVSTLELGDSALYLCASSLDSGTGKEQYFGPGTRLTVT.

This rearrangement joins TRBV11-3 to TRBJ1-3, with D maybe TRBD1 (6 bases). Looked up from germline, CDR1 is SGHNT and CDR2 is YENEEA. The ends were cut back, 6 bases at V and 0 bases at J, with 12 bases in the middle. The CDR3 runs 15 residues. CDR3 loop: CASSFTGNSGNTIYF. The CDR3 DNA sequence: TGTGCCAGCAGTTTTACAGGGAACTCTGGAAACACCATATATTTT.

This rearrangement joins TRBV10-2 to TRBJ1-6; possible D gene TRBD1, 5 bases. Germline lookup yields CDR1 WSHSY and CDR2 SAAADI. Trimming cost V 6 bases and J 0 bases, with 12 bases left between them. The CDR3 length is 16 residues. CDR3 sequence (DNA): TGCGCCAGCAGCCGTGGGGGGGGCTCCTATAATTCACCCCTCCACTTT. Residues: CASSRGGGSYNSPLHF.

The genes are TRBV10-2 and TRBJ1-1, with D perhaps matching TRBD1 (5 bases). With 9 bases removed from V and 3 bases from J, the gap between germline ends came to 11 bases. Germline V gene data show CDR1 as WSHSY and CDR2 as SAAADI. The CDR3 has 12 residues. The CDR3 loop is CASWGTYTEAFF. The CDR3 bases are TGCGCCAGTTGGGGGACCTACACTGAAGCTTTCTTT.

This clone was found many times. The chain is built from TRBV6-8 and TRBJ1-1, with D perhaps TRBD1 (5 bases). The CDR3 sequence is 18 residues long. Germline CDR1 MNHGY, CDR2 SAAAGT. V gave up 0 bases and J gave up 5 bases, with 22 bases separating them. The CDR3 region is CASSYSAGQTPRGTEAFF. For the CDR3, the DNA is TGTGCCAGCAGTTACTCGGCAGGACAAACCCCCCGGGGGACTGAAGCTTTCTTT.

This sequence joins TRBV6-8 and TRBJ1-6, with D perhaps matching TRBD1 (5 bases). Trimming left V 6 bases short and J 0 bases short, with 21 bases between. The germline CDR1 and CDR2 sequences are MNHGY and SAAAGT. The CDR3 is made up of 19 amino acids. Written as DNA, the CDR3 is TGTGCCAGCAGATCAACAGACAGAGGATGGAGCTCCTATAATTCACCCCTCCACTTT. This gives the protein CASRSTDRGWSSYNSPLHF.